This T cell receptor (beta chain) comes out of a study of cytomegalovirus exposure and HLA in healthy donors. Use of 60 Vbeta and 13 Jbeta primers characterized the PCR. As handled by the study authors: Approximately 11 million of 80 million to 85 million unique TCR beta chains were shared, per a later count. The method was immunoSEQ multiplex PCR; TCRdb's version includes in-frame clones alone and lacks a portion of them. That table is the source of V, J and clone size, and D and trimming were worked out from the DNA. Among more than 110,000 clones listed, more than 65% were seen once. The CDR3 has 15 residues. The ends lost 4 bases at V and 7 bases at J; junction bases unmatched: 8. Germline CDR1 SGHRS, CDR2 YFSETQ.

The V and J genes are TRBV5-1 and TRBJ2-1, with TRBD2 identical over 10 bases. The clonotype comes from a woman in her twenties or thirties in good health and CMV-seronegative. The sequencing sample was made of PBMCs. The CDR3 region has the DNA TGCGCCAGCAGCGTTCTAGCGGGGGTGGGGAATGAGCAGTTCTTC. As protein: CASSVLAGVGNEQFF.